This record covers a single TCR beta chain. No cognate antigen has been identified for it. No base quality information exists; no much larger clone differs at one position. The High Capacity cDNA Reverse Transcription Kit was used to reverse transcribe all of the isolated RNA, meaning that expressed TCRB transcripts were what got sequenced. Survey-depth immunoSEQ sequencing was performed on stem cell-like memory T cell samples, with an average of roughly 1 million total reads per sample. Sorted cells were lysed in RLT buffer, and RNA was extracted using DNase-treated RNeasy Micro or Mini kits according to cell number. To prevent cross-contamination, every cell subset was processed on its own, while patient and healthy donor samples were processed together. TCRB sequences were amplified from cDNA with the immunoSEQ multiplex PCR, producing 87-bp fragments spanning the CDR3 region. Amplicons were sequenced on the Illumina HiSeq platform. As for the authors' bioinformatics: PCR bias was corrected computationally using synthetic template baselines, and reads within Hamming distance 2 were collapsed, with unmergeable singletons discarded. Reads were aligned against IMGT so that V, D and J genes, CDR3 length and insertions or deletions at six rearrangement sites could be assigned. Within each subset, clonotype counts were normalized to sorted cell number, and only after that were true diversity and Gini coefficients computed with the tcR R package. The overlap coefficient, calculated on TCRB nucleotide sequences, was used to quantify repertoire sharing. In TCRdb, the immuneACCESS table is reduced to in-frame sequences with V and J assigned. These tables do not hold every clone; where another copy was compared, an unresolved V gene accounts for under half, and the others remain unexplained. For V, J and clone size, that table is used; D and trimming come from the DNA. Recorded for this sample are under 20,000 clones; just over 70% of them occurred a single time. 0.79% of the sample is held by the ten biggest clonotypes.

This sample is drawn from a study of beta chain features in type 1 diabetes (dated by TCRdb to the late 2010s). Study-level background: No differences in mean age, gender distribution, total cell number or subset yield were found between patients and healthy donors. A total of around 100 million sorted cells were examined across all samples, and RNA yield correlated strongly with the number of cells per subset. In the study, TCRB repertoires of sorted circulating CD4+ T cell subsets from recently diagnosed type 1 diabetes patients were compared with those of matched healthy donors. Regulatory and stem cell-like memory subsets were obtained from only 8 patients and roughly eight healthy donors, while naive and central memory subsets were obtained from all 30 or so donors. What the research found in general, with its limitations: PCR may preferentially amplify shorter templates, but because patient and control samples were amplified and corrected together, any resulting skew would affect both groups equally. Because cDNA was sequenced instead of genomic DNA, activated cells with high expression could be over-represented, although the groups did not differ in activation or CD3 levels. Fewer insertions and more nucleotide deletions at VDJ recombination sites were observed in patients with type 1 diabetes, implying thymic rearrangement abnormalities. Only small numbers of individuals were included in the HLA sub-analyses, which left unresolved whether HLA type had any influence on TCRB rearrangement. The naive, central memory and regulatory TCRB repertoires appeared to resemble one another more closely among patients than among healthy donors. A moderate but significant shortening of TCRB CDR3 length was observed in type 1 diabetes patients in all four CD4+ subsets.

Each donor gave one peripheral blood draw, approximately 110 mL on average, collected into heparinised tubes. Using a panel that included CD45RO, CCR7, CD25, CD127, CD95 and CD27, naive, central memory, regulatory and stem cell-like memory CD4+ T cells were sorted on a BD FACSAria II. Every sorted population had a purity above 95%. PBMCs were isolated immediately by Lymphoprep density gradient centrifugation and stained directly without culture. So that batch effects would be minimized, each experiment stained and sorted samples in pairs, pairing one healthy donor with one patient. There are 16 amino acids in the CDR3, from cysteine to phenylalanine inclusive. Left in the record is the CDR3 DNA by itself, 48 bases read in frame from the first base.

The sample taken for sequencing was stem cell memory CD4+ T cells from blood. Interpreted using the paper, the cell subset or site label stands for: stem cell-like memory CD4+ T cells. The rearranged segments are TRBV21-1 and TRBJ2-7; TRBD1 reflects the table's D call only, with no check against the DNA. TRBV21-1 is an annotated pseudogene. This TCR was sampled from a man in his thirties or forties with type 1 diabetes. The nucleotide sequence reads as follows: TGTGCCAGCAGTAAAAAGCGGCAGGGGGACCCCTACGAGCAGTACTTC. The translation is CASSKKRQGDPYEQYF.